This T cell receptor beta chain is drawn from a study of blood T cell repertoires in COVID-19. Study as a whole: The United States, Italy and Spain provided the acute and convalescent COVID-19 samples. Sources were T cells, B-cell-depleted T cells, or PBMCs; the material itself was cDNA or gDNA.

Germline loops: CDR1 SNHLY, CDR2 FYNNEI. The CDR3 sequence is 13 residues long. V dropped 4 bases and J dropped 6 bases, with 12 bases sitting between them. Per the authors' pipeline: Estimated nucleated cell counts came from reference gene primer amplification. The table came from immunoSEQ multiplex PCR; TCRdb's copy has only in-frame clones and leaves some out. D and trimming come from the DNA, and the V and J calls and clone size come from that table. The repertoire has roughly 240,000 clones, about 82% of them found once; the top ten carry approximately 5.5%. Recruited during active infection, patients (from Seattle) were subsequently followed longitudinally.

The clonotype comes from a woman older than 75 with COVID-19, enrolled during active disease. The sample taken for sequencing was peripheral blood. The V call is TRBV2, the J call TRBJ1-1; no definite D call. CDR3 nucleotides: TGTGCCAGCAGTGTTCTTTCTGGAGCTGAAGCTTTCTTT. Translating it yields CASSVLSGAEAFF.